Below, 27 T cell receptor beta chains from the same sample are listed, as sequenced in a study of blood T cell repertoires in COVID-19. Measured with immunoSEQ multiplex PCR; TCRdb has only the in-frame clones, and not every one. Of 150,000 to 200,000 clones in the sample, about 88% were seen once. Sample: peripheral blood. The receptors shown here come from a woman of 80 years or more in a cohort sampled during active or convalescent COVID-19.

The rearrangement joins TRBV27 to TRBJ1-2; 11 bases fit TRBD1. The CDR3 has 16 residues. CDR1 is MNHEY and CDR2 is SMNVEV in the germline V gene (reference sequence). V dropped 6 bases and J dropped 4; count of bases not matched to a gene: 10. DNA of the CDR3: TGTGCCAGCAGACGCCTCGGACAGGGGGCCATCTATGGCTACACCTTC. Protein sequence: CASRRLGQGAIYGYTF.

This sequence joins TRBV5-1 and TRBJ1-2, with TRBD1 as a possible D gene (6 bases). Trimming removed 6 bases from V and 8 bases from J, with 20 bases in between. Per germline, CDR1 SGHRS and CDR2 YFSETQ. This CDR3 is built from 14 residues. The CDR3 region is CASTDANRDGGYTF. Written as DNA, the CDR3 is TGCGCCAGCACCGACGCTAACAGGGATGGAGGCTACACCTTC.

The chain uses TRBV7-9 and TRBJ2-1, with TRBD1 matching over 7 bases. CDR1 is SEHNR and CDR2 is FQNEAQ in the germline V gene (reference sequence). The CDR3 loop spans 15 amino acids. J was trimmed by 6 bases and V by 5 bases; bases with no gene match: 10. The CDR3 DNA reads as TGTGCCAGCAGCACCCATCTGACAGGGATCAATGAGCAGTTCTTC. As protein: CASSTHLTGINEQFF.

The rearrangement links TRBV7-6 to TRBJ2-1; 9 bases fit TRBD2. Losses at the gene ends were 5 bases for V and 8 bases for J; bases not matched to a gene: 22. This CDR3 region has 19 residues. Germline V CDR1 and CDR2: SGHVS, FNYEAQ. Written as DNA, the CDR3 is TGTGCCAGCAGCCCACGCGGGGGCGTGCGGGAGGGGTCGTGGGATGAGCAGTTCTTC. This sequence encodes CASSPRGGVREGSWDEQFF.

The chain links TRBV11-2 to TRBJ2-7; 13 bases map to TRBD2. Germline CDR1 reads SGHAT; CDR2 reads FQNNGV. The CDR3 totals 14 residues. The V and J ends lost 8 bases and 5 bases, in that order; junction bases with no gene match: 6. Written as DNA, the CDR3 is TGTGCCAGCGGAACTAGCGGGGGGGTCAACGAGCAGTACTTC. Protein sequence: CASGTSGGVNEQYF.

V is TRBV4-1 and J is TRBJ2-1; 7 bases align to TRBD2. Germline CDR1 is MGHRA and CDR2 is YSYEKL. V was pared by 4 bases and J by 3 bases, with 12 bases of the junction left unmatched. CDR3 length equals 17 residues. The CDR3 DNA follows: TGCGCCAGCAGCCCGAGGGGAGGGGAAGGGGTCTACAATGAGCAGTTCTTC. This translates into CASSPRGGEGVYNEQFF.

The chain recombines TRBV18 with TRBJ1-3; 9 bases are shared with TRBD1. The V gene's germline CDR1 is KGHSH and CDR2 LQKENI. V lost 3 bases to trimming and J lost 7 bases; unmatched junction nucleotides: 4. The CDR3 runs 14 residues. CDR3: CASSPGTGINTIYF. CDR3 nucleotides: TGTGCCAGCTCACCTGGGACAGGGATCAACACCATATATTTT.

This chain joins TRBV6-2 or TRBV6-3 and TRBJ1-5; D remains ambiguous. Germline assignment: CDR1 MNHEY and CDR2 SVGEGT. Trimming took off 2 bases at V and 5 bases at J, with 19 bases between the two ends. CDR3 size: 17 residues. The CDR3 bases are TGTGCCAGCAGTTACGGGTTCCGCAGGAGGGATCATCAGCCCCAGCATTTT. Translation: CASSYGFRRRDHQPQHF.

The chain recombines TRBV7-2 with TRBJ2-7, with TRBD1 identical over 8 bases. The length of the CDR3 is 18 residues. The germline V gene encodes CDR1 SGHTA and CDR2 FQGNSA. Germline trimming cut 2 bases from V and 3 bases from J; bases unmatched to any gene: 15. CDR3 sequence reads: CASSLRASSPGQDYEQYF. The CDR3 DNA is TGTGCCAGCAGCTTACGAGCCTCCAGTCCGGGACAGGACTACGAGCAGTACTTC.

J is TRBJ2-3 and V is TRBV5-1; 13 positions match TRBD2. The CDR3 is made up of 15 amino acids. Germline CDR1 is SGHRS and CDR2 is YFSETQ. V lost 3 bases and J lost 6; bases outside the gene matches: 4. The CDR3 sequence is CASSSGLAGEDTQYF. In nucleotides, the CDR3 is TGCGCCAGCAGCTCTGGACTAGCGGGAGAGGATACGCAGTATTTT. The whole variable domain, remainder taken from reference TRBV5-1 and TRBJ2-3, is KAGVTQTPRYLIKTRGQQVTLSCSPISGHRSVSWYQQTPGQGLQFLFEYFSETQRNKGNFPGRFSGRQFSNSRSEMNVSTLELGDSALYLCASSSGLAGEDTQYFGPGTRLTVL.

V usage is TRBV19 and J usage is TRBJ1-2, with a weak D call TRBD1 (6 bases). Deletions cut 4 bases from V and 1 base from J, with 13 bases between. The CDR3 runs 15 residues. CDR1 and CDR2 (germline): LNHDA, SQIVND (reference sequence). CDR3 DNA sequence: TGTGCCAGTAGTAACCGGGACATTAATAACTATGGCTACACCTTC. Amino acid sequence: CASSNRDINNYGYTF.

This clone turned up a few times. This chain links TRBV28 with TRBJ2-3; 8 bases agree with TRBD2. From germline, CDR1 is MDHEN and CDR2 SYDVKM. The length of the CDR3 is 20 residues. The V and J ends lost 4 bases and 1 base, in that order; junction bases with no gene match: 19. The CDR3 sequence: CASSSTTPLHSGDGTDTQYF. The CDR3 DNA reads TGTGCCAGCAGTTCGACTACCCCCTTACATAGCGGGGATGGCACAGATACGCAGTATTTT.

This sequence joins TRBV11-2 and TRBJ2-3; a possible D gene is TRBD1 (6 bases). This CDR3 contains 12 residues. Trimming stripped 5 bases from V and 6 bases from J, with 9 bases between. CDR1 and CDR2 from the germline V gene are SGHAT and FQNNGV. CDR3 amino acids: CASSLGADTQYF. The CDR3 nucleotides are TGTGCCAGCAGCCTGGGGGCGGATACGCAGTATTTT.

This chain joins TRBV4-3 and TRBJ1-1; D unclear. The CDR3 has 15 residues. Germline loops: CDR1 LGHNA, CDR2 YSLEER. The V end was cut by 0 bases, the J end by 5 bases, with 13 bases between. CDR3 sequence (DNA): TGCGCCAGCAGCCAAGACCCTCTTGTAGTAACTGAAGCTTTCTTT. This encodes CASSQDPLVVTEAFF.

This clone was seen more than once but under ten times. The chain recombines TRBV2 with TRBJ1-1; no clear D gene. The CDR3 loop spans 14 amino acids. Trimming took 10 bases from V and 0 from J, leaving 15 bases between them. Germline-derived CDR1 and CDR2 are SNHLY and FYNNEI. The chain's CDR3 is CATAISQMNTEAFF. CDR3 DNA: TGTGCCACAGCAATATCACAGATGAACACTGAAGCTTTCTTT.

The chain uses TRBV9 and TRBJ1-3; no clear D gene. Germline V gives CDR1 SGDLS, CDR2 YYNGEE. The ends were cut back, 9 bases at V and 2 bases at J, with 18 bases in the middle. There are 15 residues in the CDR3. Here the CDR3 DNA reads TGTGCCACGGGGAGCGGGGAATCAGCTGGAAACACCATATATTTT. Protein product: CATGSGESAGNTIYF.

This clone was detected a few times. The chain carries TRBV18 and TRBJ1-1, with D possibly TRBD1 on 5 matching bases. The CDR3 spans 16 residues. Trimming removed 0 bases at V and 5 bases at J, with 16 bases between. The V gene's germline CDR1 is KGHSH and CDR2 LQKENI. This CDR3 reads CASSPPMRQSLTEAFF. CDR3 nucleotide sequence: TGTGCCAGCTCACCACCGATGAGACAGAGCCTAACTGAAGCTTTCTTT.

The chain joins TRBV18 to TRBJ2-1, with a possible D match to TRBD1 (5 bases). The germline V gene encodes CDR1 KGHSH and CDR2 LQKENI. Trimming left V 0 bases short and J 5 bases short, with 23 bases between. The CDR3 loop spans 19 amino acids. As DNA, the CDR3 is TGTGCCAGCTCACCACCCCAGGCCCTGGGGCGACAAGGGAACAATGAGCAGTTCTTC. This translates into CASSPPQALGRQGNNEQFF.

The V call is TRBV9, the J call TRBJ1-1; 11 bases agree with TRBD1. Germline values: CDR1 SGDLS, CDR2 YYNGEE. The CDR3 runs 14 residues. Trimming took 6 bases from V and 7 from J; bases not matched to a gene: 8. CDR3 region: CASKGQGALSEAFF. In DNA form, the CDR3 reads TGTGCCAGCAAAGGACAGGGGGCGCTCAGTGAAGCTTTCTTT.

V usage is TRBV6-6 and J usage is TRBJ2-1; 11 bases align to TRBD2. CDR1 and CDR2 from the germline V gene are MNHNY and SVGAGI (reference sequence). V was pared by 6 bases and J by 6 bases, with 7 bases of the junction left unmatched. There are 15 residues in the CDR3. CDR3 residues: CASRFGLAGVNEQFF. In DNA, the CDR3 is TGTGCCAGCAGGTTCGGACTAGCGGGTGTCAATGAGCAGTTCTTC.

The rearrangement joins TRBV2 to TRBJ1-2; 8 nucleotides agree with TRBD1. The germline V gene encodes CDR1 SNHLY and CDR2 FYNNEI. CDR3 length equals 15 residues. After removal of 7 bases from V and 4 bases from J, the junction contained 11 bases not matched to a gene. In nucleotides, the CDR3 is TGTGCCAGCACCATAGACAGGGGCAGGGGCTATGGCTACACCTTC. Translation gives CASTIDRGRGYGYTF.

The chain couples TRBV29-1 to TRBJ1-1; D not resolved. Germline CDR1 and CDR2: SQVTM and ANQGSEA. The CDR3 is 12 amino acids. Trimming removed 7 bases from V and 1 base from J, with 10 bases in between. The DNA of the CDR3 is TGCAGCGCTCGGGATAGGAACACTGAAGCTTTCTTT. Translated: CSARDRNTEAFF.

The genes are TRBV6-5 and TRBJ2-7, with D tentatively TRBD2 (6 bases). This CDR3 has 14 amino acids. V shed 5 bases and J shed 1 base, with 12 bases lying between them. Germline assignment: CDR1 MNHEY and CDR2 SVGAGI. CDR3 bases: TGTGCCAGCAGTCTGGGGGGTAGATCCTACGAGCAGTACGTC. It specifies CASSLGGRSYEQYV.

This rearrangement joins TRBV10-1 to TRBJ2-1, with unresolved D. CDR1 and CDR2 from the germline V gene are WNHNN and SYGVQD (reference sequence). This CDR3 is 14 amino acids long. Trimming took 3 bases from V and 6 from J, leaving 12 bases between them. DNA for the CDR3: TGCGCCAGCAGTGATTACCCCAGGCCCAATGAGCAGTTCTTC. It is translated as CASSDYPRPNEQFF.

The CDR3 region has the DNA TGTGCCAGTAGTGCCCACAGGGTTGATAGCAATCAGCCCCAGCATTTT. As protein: CASSAHRVDSNQPQHF. This rearrangement joins TRBV19 to TRBJ1-5; weak D call: TRBD1 (6 bases). V was cut by 5 bases and J by 0 bases, with 14 bases left in between. This CDR3 comprises 16 residues. CDR1 and CDR2 from the germline V gene are LNHDA and SQIVND (reference sequence).

V is TRBV24-1 and J is TRBJ1-5; TRBD1 matches 9 bases. Germline loops: CDR1 KGHDR, CDR2 SFDVKD. V shed 4 bases and J 4 bases; nucleotides not matched to a gene: 7. This CDR3 spans 16 amino acids. CDR3 amino acids: CATSEPRDRENQPQHF. In DNA, the CDR3 is TGTGCCACCAGTGAACCTAGGGACAGGGAGAATCAGCCCCAGCATTTT.

The J gene is TRBJ2-3, the V gene TRBV6-2 or TRBV6-3; 10 bases are shared with TRBD1. CDR1 and CDR2 (germline): MNHEY, SVGEGT. The CDR3 is 15 amino acids. V lost 4 bases to trimming and J lost 6 bases; unmatched junction nucleotides: 7. In DNA, the CDR3 is TGTGCCAGCAGTTCGAGAGACAGGGGGCAGGATACGCAGTATTTT. Protein: CASSSRDRGQDTQYF.